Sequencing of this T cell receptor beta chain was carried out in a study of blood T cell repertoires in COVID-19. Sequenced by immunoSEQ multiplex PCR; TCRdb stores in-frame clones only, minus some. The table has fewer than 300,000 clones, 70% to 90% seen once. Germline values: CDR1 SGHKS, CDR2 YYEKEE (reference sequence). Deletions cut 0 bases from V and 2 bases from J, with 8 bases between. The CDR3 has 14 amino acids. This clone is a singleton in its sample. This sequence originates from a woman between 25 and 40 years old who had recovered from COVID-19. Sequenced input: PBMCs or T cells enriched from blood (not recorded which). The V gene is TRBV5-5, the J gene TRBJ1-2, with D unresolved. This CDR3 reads CASSLESRNYGYTF. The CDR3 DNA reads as TGTGCCAGCAGCTTGGAATCGCGGAACTATGGCTACACCTTC.